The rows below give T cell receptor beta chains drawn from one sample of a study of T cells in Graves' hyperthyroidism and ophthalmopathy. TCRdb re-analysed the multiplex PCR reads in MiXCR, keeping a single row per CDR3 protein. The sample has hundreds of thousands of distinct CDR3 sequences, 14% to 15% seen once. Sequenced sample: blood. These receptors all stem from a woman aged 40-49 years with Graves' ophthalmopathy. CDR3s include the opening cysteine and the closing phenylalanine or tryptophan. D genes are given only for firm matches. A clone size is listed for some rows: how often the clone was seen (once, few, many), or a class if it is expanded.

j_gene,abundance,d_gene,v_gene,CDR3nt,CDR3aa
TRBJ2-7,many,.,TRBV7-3,TGTGCCAGCAGCTTAACAGGGAAACAGGGCGGCGACGAGCAGTACTTC,CASSLTGKQGGDEQYF
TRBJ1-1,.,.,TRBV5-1,TGCGCCAGCAGCTTGACCCGGAAGGACACTGAAGCTTTCTTT,CASSLTRKDTEAFF
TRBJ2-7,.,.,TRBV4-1,TGCGCCAGCAGCCAGCTATTTCTAAGAGAGCAGTACTTC,CASSQLFLREQYF
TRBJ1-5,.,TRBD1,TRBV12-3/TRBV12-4,TGTGCCAGCAGTTTAAAGGGACAGGGTGCCCAGCCCCAGCATTTT,CASSLKGQGAQPQHF
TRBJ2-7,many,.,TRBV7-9,TGTGCCAGCAGCTTAGGTTTGGGAAACACGGGAACCTACGAGCAGTACTTC,CASSLGLGNTGTYEQYF
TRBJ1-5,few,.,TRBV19,TGTGCCAGTAGAGTGGGACGTTATAGCAATCAGCCCCAGCATTTT,CASRVGRYSNQPQHF
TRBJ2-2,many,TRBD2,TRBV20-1,TGCAGTGCTAGGCCTACTAGCGGGCTTCGGGGGGAGCTGTTTTTT,CSARPTSGLRGELFF
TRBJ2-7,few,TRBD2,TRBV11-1,TGTGCCAGCAGCTTAGCGGGCGGGAGGGCCCTCTACGAGCAGTACTTC,CASSLAGGRALYEQYF
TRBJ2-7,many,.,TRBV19,TGTGCCAGTCGCAGCCGGGTCTCCGAGCAGTACTTC,CASRSRVSEQYF
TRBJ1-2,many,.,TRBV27,TGTGCCAGCAGTTGGGGGGGGGGAATACATGGCTACACCTTC,CASSWGGGIHGYTF
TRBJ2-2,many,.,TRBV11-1,TGTGCCAGCAGCTTAGCGGCCGGGAAGGCGAACACCGGGGAGCTGTTTTTT,CASSLAAGKANTGELFF
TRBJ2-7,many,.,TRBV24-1,TGTGCCACCAGTGACGCCGTCCGCTACGAGCAGTACTTC,CATSDAVRYEQYF
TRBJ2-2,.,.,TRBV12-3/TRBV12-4,TGTGCCAGCGGTCGGGGCTTGACCGGGGAGCTGTTTTTT,CASGRGLTGELFF
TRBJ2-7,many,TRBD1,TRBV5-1,TGCGCCAGCTTGGGGCAAAGGACAGGGGCCTACGAGCAGTACTTC,CASLGQRTGAYEQYF
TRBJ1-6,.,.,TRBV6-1,TGTGCCAGCAGCCAGACAGACTATAATTCACCCCTCCACTTT,CASSQTDYNSPLHF
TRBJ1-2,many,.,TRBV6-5,TGTGCCAGCAGTTACACCCCCCGGGGAGGTGATGGCTACACCTTC,CASSYTPRGGDGYTF
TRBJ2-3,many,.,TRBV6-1,TGTGCCAGCAGTGATGGTCCTGCGACGCAGTATTTT,CASSDGPATQYF
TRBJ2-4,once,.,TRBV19,TGTGCCAGTACCCCCCGAGGGGTAGCCAAAAACATTCAGTACTTC,CASTPRGVAKNIQYF
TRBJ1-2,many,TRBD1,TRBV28,TGTGCCAGCAGTTTCGTCGAGACAGGGGCAGGCTACACCTTC,CASSFVETGAGYTF
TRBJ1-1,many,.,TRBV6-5,TGTGCCAGCAGTCCGACAGGCGGCGGAGACACTGAAGCTTTCTTT,CASSPTGGGDTEAFF
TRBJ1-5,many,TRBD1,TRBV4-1,TGCGCCAGCAGCCAAAATCCAGGGGGCGCAGGTCAGCCCCAGCATTTT,CASSQNPGGAGQPQHF
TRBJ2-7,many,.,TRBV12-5,TGTGCTAGTGGTTTACTGGGCGGCGGCTCCTACGAGCAGTACTTC,CASGLLGGGSYEQYF
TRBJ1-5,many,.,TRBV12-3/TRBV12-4,TGTGCCAGCAGCGCCAATCGGGGGGGAATAACGCCCCAGCATTTT,CASSANRGGITPQHF
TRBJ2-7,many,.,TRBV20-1,TGCAGTGCAAGGACAGATGCCTACGAGCAGTACTTC,CSARTDAYEQYF
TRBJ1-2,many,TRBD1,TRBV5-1,TGCGCCAGCAGCGCCTCAGGGGGTATTTATGGCTACACCTTC,CASSASGGIYGYTF
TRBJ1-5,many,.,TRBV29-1,TGCAGCGTTGAGGAGCCCCAGCATTTT,CSVEEPQHF
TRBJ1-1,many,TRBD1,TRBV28,TGTGCCAGCAGGTCAGGGGGTAAGAACACTGAAGCTTTCTTT,CASRSGGKNTEAFF
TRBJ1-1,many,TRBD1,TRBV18,TGTGCCAGCTCACAGGGACAGGGGGTAGCTGAAGCTTTCTTT,CASSQGQGVAEAFF
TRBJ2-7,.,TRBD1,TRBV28,TGTGCCAGCAGCCCCATACAGGGGGGAGAATCCTACGAGCAGTACTTC,CASSPIQGGESYEQYF
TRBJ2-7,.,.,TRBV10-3,TGTGCCATCAGTGAGTCGTTAGGTTTGGAGCAGTACTTC,CAISESLGLEQYF
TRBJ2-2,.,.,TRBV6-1,TGTGCCAGCACTGGGATAACTCAAGGGGAGCTGTTTTTT,CASTGITQGELFF
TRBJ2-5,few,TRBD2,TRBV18,TGTGCCAGCCTTTCCCGATTCCGGGAGGGCCGGGAGACCCAGTACTTC,CASLSRFREGRETQYF
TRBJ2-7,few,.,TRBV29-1,TGCAGCGTTGAATCGACAGGCGGATTCGACGAGCAGTACTTC,CSVESTGGFDEQYF
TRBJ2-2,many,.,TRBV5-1,TGCGCCAGCAGCCAGGGTATGATGAACACCGGGGAGCTGTTTTTT,CASSQGMMNTGELFF
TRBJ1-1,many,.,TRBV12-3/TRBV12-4,TGTGCCAGCAGTTTAAGGGGTGAGGGGGAAGCTTTCTTT,CASSLRGEGEAFF